The 26 T cell receptor beta chains below were found in one sample sequenced in a study of cytomegalovirus exposure and HLA in healthy donors. The repertoire was sequenced with immunoSEQ multiplex PCR; TCRdb's copy has only in-frame clones and lacks some. This sample has fewer than 250,000 clones, with 80% to 90% found just once. The source material was PBMCs. The source of these receptors is a man aged 18 to 29 in good health and CMV-seronegative.

This clone was counted only a few times. CDR3 sequence reads: CASSLERTDNNSPLHF. The CDR3 DNA reads TGTGCCAGCAGCTTAGAACGGACAGATAATAATTCACCCCTCCACTTT. The chain couples TRBV7-2 to TRBJ1-6, with a possible D match to TRBD1 (6 bases). Germline assignment: CDR1 SGHTA and CDR2 FQGNSA. The V end was cut by 1 base, the J end by 5 bases, with 12 bases between. There are 16 residues in the CDR3.

As for this clone: Other DNA sequences of this sample code for an identical CDR3. This rearrangement joins TRBV29-1 to TRBJ2-7; D may be TRBD1 (5 bases). The CDR3 totals 12 residues. V lost 4 bases and J 2 bases, leaving 9 bases between the germline ends. Per germline, CDR1 SQVTM and CDR2 ANQGSEA. The CDR3 DNA sequence: TGCAGCGTTGGTGACAGCCCCTACGAGCAGTACTTC. Translated, it gives CSVGDSPYEQYF.

V and J are TRBV29-1 and TRBJ2-1; tentatively, D is TRBD2 (7 bases). Trimming took 7 bases from V and 8 from J, leaving 18 bases between them. CDR1 and CDR2 from the germline V gene are SQVTM and ANQGSEA. CDR3 size: 13 residues. The CDR3 is CSGRGGGAYEQFF. CDR3 sequence (DNA): TGCAGCGGAAGGGGTGGGGGGGCCTATGAGCAGTTCTTC.

This clone was found a few times. The chain employs TRBV4-1 and TRBJ1-2; 7 nucleotides agree with TRBD1. This CDR3 has 14 residues. The germline CDR1 and CDR2 sequences are MGHRA and YSYEKL. The V gene end was trimmed by 3 bases and the J gene end by 2 bases; junction bases not matched to a gene: 3. DNA of the CDR3: TGCGCCAGCAGCCACCCAGGGGGGAACTATGGCTACACCTTC. This sequence encodes CASSHPGGNYGYTF.

This chain links TRBV6-5 with TRBJ1-2; D unresolved. CDR3 size: 12 residues. Germline V gene data show CDR1 as MNHEY and CDR2 as SVGAGI. V lost 0 bases and J lost 4, with 3 bases in between. CDR3 sequence (DNA): TGTGCCAGCAGTTACTCCGGCTATGGCTACACCTTC. This encodes CASSYSGYGYTF.

The chain links TRBV7-3 to TRBJ2-7; the match to TRBD2 covers 8 bases. Losses at the gene ends were 4 bases for V and 2 bases for J; bases not matched to a gene: 4. This CDR3 spans 14 amino acids. Looked up from germline, CDR1 is SGHTA and CDR2 is FQGTGA. CDR3 DNA sequence: TGTGCCAGCAGCTCCGGACTAGCCCCCTACGAGCAGTACTTC. It is translated as CASSSGLAPYEQYF. Full variable domain (rest looked up from reference TRBV7-3 and TRBJ2-7): GAGVSQTPSNKVTEKGKYVELRCDPISGHTALYWYRQSLGQGPEFLIYFQGTGAADDSGLPNDRFFAVRPEGSVSTLKIQRTERGDSAVYLCASSSGLAPYEQYFGPGTRLTVT.

This clone has only one observation. The CDR3 nucleotides are TGTGCCAGCTCAAAGACTAGCGGGGAAGGCGAGCAGTACTTC. Encoded protein: CASSKTSGEGEQYF. J is TRBJ2-7 and V is TRBV18; 11 bases are a match to TRBD2. Germline values: CDR1 KGHSH, CDR2 LQKENI. After removal of 5 bases from V and 6 bases from J, the junction contained 6 bases not matched to a gene. The CDR3 spans 14 residues.

This chain connects TRBV9 to TRBJ2-3; the match to TRBD2 covers 13 bases. The V segment lost 2 bases and the J segment 3 bases; nucleotides outside the gene matches: 9. CDR1 is SGDLS and CDR2 is YYNGEE in the germline V gene. This CDR3 spans 18 amino acids. CDR3 region: CASSVTSGRADVTDTQYF. The CDR3 bases are TGTGCCAGCAGCGTCACTAGCGGGAGGGCCGATGTGACAGATACGCAGTATTTT.

CDR3 sequence: CASSLEGGGSGYTF. CDR3 DNA: TGCGCCAGCAGCCTGGAGGGAGGAGGAAGTGGCTACACCTTC. The chain is built from TRBV5-1 and TRBJ1-2; the D is unclear. Per the germline V gene, CDR1 is SGHRS and CDR2 is YFSETQ. This CDR3 comprises 14 residues. The V end was cut by 4 bases, the J end by 7 bases, with 17 bases between.

V usage is TRBV29-1 and J usage is TRBJ2-5; no definite D call. This CDR3 region has 14 residues. Germline CDR1 reads SQVTM; CDR2 reads ANQGSEA. Trimming left V 3 bases short and J 2 bases short, with 13 bases between. CDR3 amino acids: CSVDGQVRQETQYF. CDR3 bases: TGCAGCGTTGATGGGCAGGTACGGCAAGAGACCCAGTACTTC.

CDR3 nucleotides: TGTGCCAGCAGCGATACAGGGGCAGACACCGGGGAGCTGTTTTTT. It codes for CASSDTGADTGELFF. The chain uses TRBV9 and TRBJ2-2; 7 bases are shared with TRBD1. The CDR3 runs to 15 residues. V lost 3 bases and J lost 3; bases outside the gene matches: 5. The germline V gene has CDR1 SGDLS and CDR2 YYNGEE.

The V call is TRBV7-9, the J call TRBJ2-7, with TRBD1 identical over 11 bases. The CDR3 spans 15 residues. The V and J ends lost 5 bases and 3 bases, in that order; junction bases with no gene match: 6. From germline, CDR1 is SEHNR and CDR2 FQNEAQ (reference sequence). CDR3 nucleotides: TGTGCCAGCAGCCCAGGACAGGGGGCCTTCTACGAGCAGTACTTC. Translating gives CASSPGQGAFYEQYF. The full variable domain, rest sourced from reference TRBV7-9 and TRBJ2-7, is DTGVSQNPRHKITKRGQNVTFRCDPISEHNRLYWYRQTLGQGPEFLTYFQNEAQLEKSRLLSDRFSAERPKGSFSTLEIQRTEQGDSAMYLCASSPGQGAFYEQYFGPGTRLTVT.

The V gene is TRBV5-6, the J gene TRBJ1-1; D is possibly TRBD1 (5 bases). Trimming stripped 0 bases from V and 9 bases from J, with 12 bases between. Germline V gene sequence: CDR1 SGHDT, CDR2 YYEEEE. The CDR3 extends over 13 amino acids. CDR3 DNA sequence: TGTGCCAGCAGCTTGGAGTCAGGGTTCAAAGCTTTCTTT. Translation: CASSLESGFKAFF.

This clone was picked up one time. CDR3 region: CASSSFSGAGEEAFF. CDR3 nucleotides: TGTGCCAGCAGTTCTTTTTCAGGGGCAGGAGAAGAAGCTTTCTTT. The chain uses TRBV28 and TRBJ1-1; TRBD1 might be the D (6 bases). The V and J ends lost 4 bases and 8 bases respectively, with 20 bases between them. Germline V gene sequence: CDR1 MDHEN, CDR2 SYDVKM. The CDR3 has 15 residues.

The gene calls are TRBV30 and TRBJ1-3, with D unclear. Germline V CDR1 and CDR2: GTSNPN, SVGIG (reference sequence). The V and J ends lost 0 bases and 3 bases respectively, with 6 bases between them. This CDR3 spans 13 amino acids. CDR3 nucleotides: TGTGCCTGGAGTGTCAACGGTGGAAACACCATATATTTT. It translates to CAWSVNGGNTIYF.

The V and J genes are TRBV23-1 and TRBJ2-7; possibly TRBD1 for D (6 bases). TRBV23-1 has ORF status, its function being uncertain. V lost 3 bases to trimming and J lost 1 base, with 10 bases between them. The CDR3 extends over 14 amino acids. DNA of the CDR3: TGCGCCAGCAGTCAGGGACATGCTTCCTACGAGCAGTACTTC. Amino acids: CASSQGHASYEQYF.

The V and J genes are TRBV7-2 and TRBJ2-3; TRBD2 is a possible D gene (5 bases). V lost 3 bases, J lost 2 bases, and 12 bases lay in between. Germline V gives CDR1 SGHTA, CDR2 FQGNSA. The CDR3 is 15 amino acids. The CDR3 region has the DNA TGTGCCAGCAGCTTTTGGGCTAGCAACACAGATACGCAGTATTTT. This codes for CASSFWASNTDTQYF.

The sample holds a few counts of this clone. This chain joins TRBV23-1 and TRBJ1-2, with a tentative D call TRBD1 (5 bases). TRBV23-1 qualifies as an ORF whose function is uncertain. Trimming pared 7 bases from V and 3 bases from J, leaving 9 bases between. This CDR3 spans 12 amino acids. CDR3 in DNA: TGCGCCAGCATTACGACAGACTATGGCTACACCTTC. This codes for CASITTDYGYTF.

This chain uses TRBV28 with TRBJ2-2; TRBD1 aligns across 7 bases. Per the germline V gene, CDR1 is MDHEN and CDR2 is SYDVKM. The CDR3 is 15 residues long. V shed 4 bases, J shed 5 bases, and the junction held 7 bases outside the gene matches. This CDR3 is CASSYDRVGTGELFF. Written as DNA, the CDR3 is TGTGCCAGCAGTTACGACAGGGTGGGAACCGGGGAGCTGTTTTTT.

The genes are TRBV5-6 and TRBJ1-4; TRBD1 agrees at 7 bases. The V segment lost 4 bases and the J segment 7 bases; nucleotides outside the gene matches: 10. Germline V CDR1 and CDR2: SGHDT, YYEEEE. The CDR3 totals 15 residues. The chain's CDR3 is CASSDIKTGSEKLFF. DNA of the CDR3: TGTGCCAGCAGCGATATAAAGACAGGGTCTGAAAAACTGTTTTTT. Filled out from reference TRBV5-6 and TRBJ1-4, the complete variable domain reads DAGVTQSPTHLIKTRGQQVTLRCSPKSGHDTVSWYQQALGQGPQFIFQYYEEEERQRGNFPDRFSGHQFPNYSSELNVNALLLGDSALYLCASSDIKTGSEKLFFGSGTQLSVL.

V is TRBV18 and J is TRBJ1-1; 8 bases match TRBD1. The V segment lost 4 bases and the J segment 4 bases; nucleotides outside the gene matches: 5. The CDR3 consists of 14 residues. The germline V gene has CDR1 KGHSH and CDR2 LQKENI. For the CDR3, the DNA is TGTGCCAGCTCACTAGACAGGGGTGGCACTGAAGCTTTCTTT. It encodes CASSLDRGGTEAFF.

The chain has TRBV2 and TRBJ2-5, with 8 bases that match TRBD2. There are 14 residues in the CDR3. The germline gives CDR1 SNHLY, CDR2 FYNNEI. Trimming took 1 base from V and 4 from J; bases not matched to a gene: 2. CDR3 sequence: CASSEGLAIETQYF. CDR3 in DNA: TGTGCCAGCAGTGAAGGACTAGCGATAGAGACCCAGTACTTC.

Concerning this clone itself: Other nucleotide sequences in the sample specify the same CDR3. V usage is TRBV6-5 and J usage is TRBJ1-6; tentative D call: TRBD1 (6 bases). V was cut by 3 bases and J by 7 bases, with 10 bases left in between. The CDR3 totals 14 residues. The germline gives CDR1 MNHEY, CDR2 SVGAGI. CDR3 loop: CASSYGQGNSPLHF. The CDR3 nucleotides read TGTGCCAGCAGTTATGGGCAGGGGAATTCACCCCTCCACTTT.

The genes are TRBV9 and TRBJ1-2; TRBD1 might be the D (5 bases). Trimming took off 0 bases at V and 3 bases at J, with 12 bases between the two ends. CDR1 and CDR2 (germline): SGDLS, YYNGEE. The CDR3 extends over 15 amino acids. DNA for the CDR3: TGTGCCAGCAGCGTAGGGGCAGCGGGGGACTATGGCTACACCTTC. Translating gives CASSVGAAGDYGYTF.

The chain joins TRBV27 to TRBJ2-1; 7 bases are a match to TRBD2. The V segment lost 6 bases and the J segment 0 bases; nucleotides outside the gene matches: 8. Germline V CDR1 and CDR2: MNHEY, SMNVEV (reference sequence). This CDR3 comprises 16 residues. The CDR3 spells CASRRTSPSSYNEQFF. The DNA for the CDR3 is TGTGCCAGCAGGAGGACTAGTCCCAGCTCCTACAATGAGCAGTTCTTC.

The chain links TRBV10-3 to TRBJ2-7; 7 bases match TRBD1. Trimming removed 2 bases from V and 1 base from J; junction bases left unmatched: 2. CDR1 ENHRY and CDR2 SYGVKD come from the germline V gene. The CDR3 sequence is 14 residues long. CDR3 in amino acids: CAISEPGQSYEQYF. Here the CDR3 DNA reads TGTGCCATCAGTGAGCCGGGACAGTCCTACGAGCAGTACTTC.